The 4 T cell receptor beta chains presented below share a single source sample, sequenced in a study of T cells after yellow fever vaccination. TCRdb re-called the 5' RACE reads with MiXCR, one entry per CDR3 protein. Here the sample spans about 310,000 distinct CDR3 sequences, around 3.6% being singletons. Sequencing used PBMCs, obtained on the day of the yellow fever booster vaccination. The receptor source for this set is a man in his late teens or twenties who received the YFV17D yellow fever vaccine.

This clonotype was seen repeatedly, ten times or more. The chain carries TRBV5-1 and TRBJ2-1; possibly TRBD1 or TRBD2 for D (5 bases each). CDR1 is SGHRS, CDR2 YFSETQ, per germline. The CDR3 contains 14 residues. Trimming left V 3 bases short and J 5 bases short, with 12 bases between. The CDR3 nucleotides read TGCGCCAGCAGCTCCGGGGCCTCTCACAATGAGCAGTTCTTC. Amino acids: CASSSGASHNEQFF.

This clonotype has ten or more counts. The J gene is TRBJ1-5, the V gene TRBV2; TRBD1 matches at 7 bases. V trimming: 6 bases; J trimming: 6 bases; junction bases outside the gene matches: 11. This CDR3 spans 15 amino acids. CDR1 and CDR2 from the germline V gene are SNHLY and FYNNEI. The CDR3 region has the DNA TGTGCCAGCAGCTACTCTGGGACAGAGGTTCAGCCCCAGCATTTT. It codes for CASSYSGTEVQPQHF. Supplemented by reference TRBV2 and TRBJ1-5, the full variable domain reads EPEVTQTPSHQVTQMGQEVILRCVPISNHLYFYWYRQILGQKVEFLVSFYNNEISEKSEIFDDQFSVERPDGSNFTLKIRSTKLEDSAMYFCASSYSGTEVQPQHFGDGTRLSIL.

V usage is TRBV15 and J usage is TRBJ1-6, with TRBD1 matching 7 bases. Germline trimming cut 6 bases from V and 10 bases from J; bases unmatched to any gene: 9. Germline loops: CDR1 LNHNV, CDR2 YYDKDF (reference sequence). This CDR3 is 14 amino acids long. Here the CDR3 DNA reads TGTGCCACCAGGACGGCAGGGGGGATCTCACCCCTCCACTTT. Translated, it gives CATRTAGGISPLHF.

This clonotype has a count of ten or more. The J gene is TRBJ2-7, the V gene TRBV10-1; D remains unclear. Trimming pared 6 bases from V and 2 bases from J, leaving 14 bases between. CDR1 is WNHNN, CDR2 SYGVQD, per germline (reference sequence). The CDR3 runs to 14 residues. The CDR3 DNA sequence: TGCGCCAGCAGCCCGAGAGGCCCCCCCTACGAGCAGTACTTC. Its translation is CASSPRGPPYEQYF.